Each of the 19 T cell receptor beta chains below was sequenced from the same sample in a study of T cell changes during pregnancy in multiple sclerosis. Produced via immunoSEQ multiplex PCR; TCRdb's table is partial and in-frame only. The table lists 50,000 to 75,000 clones, more than 85% of them singletons, with less than 3.5% in the top ten. Specimen: peripheral blood, collected in the third trimester of pregnancy. The receptor set was obtained from a female donor in good health, enrolled as a control in a pregnancy study.

The chain is built from TRBV19 and TRBJ1-5, with D unclear. Between the trimmed V and J ends, which lost 2 bases and 7 bases, there was a span of 9 bases. CDR1 and CDR2 (germline): LNHDA, SQIVND (reference sequence). This CDR3 has 13 amino acids. The CDR3 region is CASSINSRQPQHF. For the CDR3, the DNA is TGTGCCAGTAGTATAAACAGTCGCCAGCCCCAGCATTTT.

In DNA, the CDR3 is TGTGCCAGCAGCTTAGTAGGGGGCGGGAGGGCCGTCAATGAGCAGTTCTTC. Residues: CASSLVGGGRAVNEQFF. The chain combines TRBV7-3 with TRBJ2-1; 9 positions agree with TRBD2. Germline CDR1 reads SGHTA; CDR2 reads FQGTGA. V gave up 2 bases and J gave up 6 bases; unmatched junction bases: 11. The CDR3 covers 17 residues.

The chain has TRBV7-9 and TRBJ1-1; 8 positions agree with TRBD1. There are 17 residues in the CDR3. Germline-derived CDR1 and CDR2 are SEHNR and FQNEAQ (reference sequence). V lost 1 base and J lost 2; bases outside the gene matches: 9. The CDR3 is CASSLEVTGVFNTEAFF. CDR3 DNA sequence: TGTGCCAGCAGCTTAGAGGTGACAGGGGTTTTTAACACTGAAGCTTTCTTT. Supplemented by reference TRBV7-9 and TRBJ1-1, the full variable domain reads DTGVSQNPRHKITKRGQNVTFRCDPISEHNRLYWYRQTLGQGPEFLTYFQNEAQLEKSRLLSDRFSAERPKGSFSTLEIQRTEQGDSAMYLCASSLEVTGVFNTEAFFGQGTRLTVV.

As for this clone: A junction boundary mismatches the germline segment, possibly from a read error. The rearrangement links TRBV7-7 to TRBJ2-7, with TRBD1 matching over 8 bases. Germline V gene lookup returns CDR1 SSHAT and CDR2 FNYEAQ (reference sequence). The CDR3 contains 17 residues. CDR3 nucleotides: TGTGCTAGCAGCTTCCAAGACAGGGGCCGTTTTTTCTACGAGCAGTACTTC. This translates into CASSFQDRGRFFYEQYF.

The chain joins TRBV11-2 to TRBJ2-7, with 11 bases lining up with TRBD2. CDR1 and CDR2 from the germline V gene are SGHAT and FQNNGV. V shed 5 bases and J 2 bases; nucleotides not matched to a gene: 2. The length of the CDR3 is 14 residues. The CDR3 loop reads CASSRTSGPYEQYF. For the CDR3, the DNA is TGTGCCAGCAGCCGGACTAGCGGGCCCTACGAGCAGTACTTC.

V and J are TRBV7-2 and TRBJ1-2; 9 bases are shared with TRBD1. The CDR3 totals 16 residues. Unmatched junction bases numbered 12, after V lost 5 bases and J lost 5 bases. CDR1 and CDR2 from the germline V gene are SGHTA and FQGNSA. Here the CDR3 reads CASSNSGTGRMYGYTF. In DNA, the CDR3 is TGTGCCAGCAGCAACTCCGGGACAGGGAGGATGTATGGCTACACCTTC.

V is TRBV18 and J is TRBJ1-1; D may be TRBD1 (5 bases). Germline V gene data show CDR1 as KGHSH and CDR2 as LQKENI. Trimming removed 3 bases at V and 5 bases at J, with 16 bases between. CDR3 length: 15 amino acids. The CDR3 reads CASSPQSGGGTEAFF. CDR3 bases: TGTGCCAGCTCACCGCAGAGTGGGGGAGGGACTGAAGCTTTCTTT. Based on the CDR3 plus reference TRBV18 and TRBJ1-1, the full variable domain is NAGVMQNPRHLVRRRGQEARLRCSPMKGHSHVYWYRQLPEEGLKFMVYLQKENIIDESGMPKERFSAEFPKEGPSILRIQQVVRGDSAAYFCASSPQSGGGTEAFFGQGTRLTVV.

The chain combines TRBV9 with TRBJ2-3; TRBD1 aligns across 8 bases. Germline CDR1 SGDLS, CDR2 YYNGEE. V shed 3 bases and J 2 bases; nucleotides not matched to a gene: 5. The CDR3 contains 15 residues. CDR3 region: CASSERDRTTDTQYF. CDR3 DNA sequence: TGTGCCAGCAGCGAAAGGGACAGGACCACAGATACGCAGTATTTT.

Notes on this clone: A read error may account for a junction end that differs from germline. The chain employs TRBV2 and TRBJ2-7; 11 nucleotides line up with TRBD1. CDR1 and CDR2 from the germline V gene are SNHLY and FYNNEI. The CDR3 is 15 residues long. Written as DNA, the CDR3 is TGTGCCAGCAGCGAAGGGGGACAGGGGGTAGGGGAGCAGTACTTC. It translates to CASSEGGQGVGEQYF.

The chain links TRBV27 to TRBJ1-2; the match to TRBD1 covers 9 bases. Germline V lookup: CDR1 MNHEY, CDR2 SMNVEV (reference sequence). The CDR3 contains 14 residues. Trimming at V came to 0 bases and at J to 10 bases, leaving 6 bases not matched to a gene. The DNA for the CDR3 is TGTGCCAGCAGTTTATCGGGACAGGGATATCCCTACACCTTC. Protein sequence: CASSLSGQGYPYTF.

This clone was detected ten times or more. The V call is TRBV10-3, the J call TRBJ2-7; TRBD1 matches at 9 bases. Germline CDR1 reads ENHRY; CDR2 reads SYGVKD. CDR3 length: 15 amino acids. The V and J ends lost 4 bases and 4 bases, in that order; junction bases with no gene match: 8. CDR3 in amino acids: CAISGGDRVGYEQYF. DNA of the CDR3: TGTGCCATCAGTGGAGGGGACAGGGTGGGTTACGAGCAGTACTTC.

The chain employs TRBV10-3 and TRBJ1-1; tentatively, D is TRBD1 (5 bases). CDR1 ENHRY and CDR2 SYGVKD come from the germline V gene. V lost 6 bases and J 3 bases, leaving 8 bases between the germline ends. The CDR3 contains 12 residues. The CDR3 sequence is CAIRTGDTEAFF. CDR3 DNA: TGTGCCATCAGGACGGGGGACACTGAAGCTTTCTTT.

The rearrangement uses TRBV7-9 and TRBJ1-2; D perhaps matches TRBD1 (6 bases). The length of the CDR3 is 14 residues. V lost 3 bases and J 3 bases, leaving 11 bases between the germline ends. Germline loops: CDR1 SEHNR, CDR2 FQNEAQ (reference sequence). CDR3 bases: TGTGCCAGCAGCTTGCAGGGGCGCGACTATGGCTACACCTTC. It is translated as CASSLQGRDYGYTF.

The CDR3, as DNA: TGTGCCAGCAGCTCCAGGGGGACCGGACACGGCTACACCTTC. Translation gives CASSSRGTGHGYTF. The chain uses TRBV7-9 and TRBJ1-2; 7 nucleotides agree with TRBD1. V lost 4 bases and J lost 8; bases outside the gene matches: 10. This CDR3 contains 14 residues. The germline V gene encodes CDR1 SEHNR and CDR2 FQNEAQ (reference sequence).

The chain combines TRBV7-2 with TRBJ2-1; 7 bases are a match to TRBD1. This CDR3 spans 15 amino acids. Per germline, CDR1 SGHTA and CDR2 FQGNSA. Trimming removed 5 bases from V and 9 bases from J; junction bases left unmatched: 13. CDR3 protein: CASSRRDRVEGEQFF. The CDR3 DNA reads as TGTGCCAGCAGCCGTCGTGACAGGGTTGAGGGTGAGCAGTTCTTC.

V gene TRBV7-3 combines with J gene TRBJ1-1, with D possibly matching TRBD1 (5 bases). Germline V gene lookup returns CDR1 SGHTA and CDR2 FQGTGA. The CDR3 has 14 amino acids. V shed 1 base and J shed 4 bases, with 10 bases lying between them. In DNA form, the CDR3 reads TGTGCCAGCAGCTTAAGTCAGGGTAGCACTGAAGCTTTCTTT. Translating gives CASSLSQGSTEAFF.

Only one count was recorded for this clone. The chain carries TRBV4-2 and TRBJ2-1, with D maybe TRBD1 (6 bases). Trimming left V 0 bases short and J 2 bases short, with 17 bases between. The CDR3 runs 18 residues. Germline V gene data show CDR1 as LGHNA and CDR2 as YNFKEQ. CDR3 DNA sequence: TGTGCCAGCAGCCAAGACCATGGACAGCCGGTAACCTACAATGAGCAGTTCTTC. It specifies CASSQDHGQPVTYNEQFF.

The rearrangement uses TRBV27 and TRBJ1-3; 9 bases are a match to TRBD1. This CDR3 comprises 15 residues. Germline CDR1 reads MNHEY; CDR2 reads SMNVEV (reference sequence). J lost 5 bases, V lost 0 bases, and 2 bases had no gene match. CDR3 nucleotides: TGTGCCAGCAGTTTATCCGGGACAGGGAGAAACACCATATATTTT. Encoded protein: CASSLSGTGRNTIYF.

The CDR3 sequence: CASSQVGVYGYTF. For the CDR3, the DNA is TGCGCCAGCAGCCAAGTAGGGGTCTATGGCTACACCTTC. The chain recombines TRBV4-1 with TRBJ1-2; possibly TRBD1 for D (5 bases). The V end lost 1 base, the J end lost 4 bases, and 7 bases lay between the germline ends. Germline V gene data show CDR1 as MGHRA and CDR2 as YSYEKL. There are 13 residues in the CDR3.